The 12 T cell receptor beta chains reported below all come from one sample, sequenced in a study of blood T cell repertoires in COVID-19. Measured with immunoSEQ multiplex PCR; TCRdb has only the in-frame clones, and not every one. The sample has some 400,000 clones, about 89% seen once. Sequences were obtained from peripheral blood. The receptors here all came from a woman aged 30 to 39 with COVID-19, enrolled during active disease.

The chain couples TRBV7-3 to TRBJ2-3, with TRBD2 identical over 7 bases. CDR1 and CDR2 from the germline V gene are SGHTA and FQGTGA. V was clipped by 1 base and J by 1 base; unmatched bases: 11. The CDR3 is made up of 18 amino acids. The CDR3 DNA is TGTGCCAGCAGCTTAAGTCCCGATGGGGCGGGAGGCACAGATACGCAGTATTTT. Translated, it gives CASSLSPDGAGGTDTQYF.

The chain recombines TRBV3-1 (or the pseudogene TRBV3-2) with TRBJ1-1, with D maybe TRBD1 (6 bases). The ends were cut back, 4 bases at V and 4 bases at J, with 10 bases in the middle. Germline V gene data show CDR1 as LGHDT and CDR2 as YNNKEL (reference sequence). The CDR3 contains 13 residues. CDR3: CASSPGVGTEAFF. The CDR3 DNA reads as TGTGCCAGCAGCCCAGGGGTGGGCACTGAAGCTTTCTTT.

The chain employs TRBV27 and TRBJ2-7; D perhaps matches TRBD1 (5 bases). Germline values: CDR1 MNHEY, CDR2 SMNVEV (reference sequence). Trimming removed 3 bases at V and 5 bases at J, with 11 bases between. This CDR3 has 13 residues. DNA of the CDR3: TGTGCCAGCAGTTTTTCCCAGGGTAACGAGCAGTACTTC. Amino acids: CASSFSQGNEQYF.

The V call is TRBV5-1, the J call TRBJ2-7, with D possibly being TRBD1 (6 bases). V was pared by 4 bases and J by 5 bases, with 19 bases between. In germline, CDR1 is SGHRS, CDR2 YFSETQ. The CDR3 totals 15 residues. CDR3 loop: CASSGGPGVIDEQYF. CDR3 in DNA: TGCGCCAGCAGCGGCGGTCCAGGGGTAATTGACGAGCAGTACTTC.

The rearrangement joins TRBV6-5 to TRBJ2-1, with D possibly matching TRBD2 (6 bases). CDR3 length equals 15 residues. Trimming cost V 0 bases and J 3 bases, with 9 bases left between them. The germline CDR1 and CDR2 sequences are MNHEY and SVGAGI. The CDR3 loop reads CASSYSPGDYNEQFF. For the CDR3, the DNA is TGTGCCAGCAGTTACTCGCCGGGAGACTACAATGAGCAGTTCTTC.

The chain uses TRBV7-3 and TRBJ2-1; tentatively, D is TRBD2 (6 bases). Trimming took 5 bases from V and 5 from J, leaving 13 bases between them. Germline CDR1 reads SGHTA; CDR2 reads FQGTGA. The CDR3 extends over 14 amino acids. CDR3 amino acids: CASSVPGRNNEQFF. The CDR3 DNA follows: TGTGCCAGCAGCGTCCCAGGGAGGAACAATGAGCAGTTCTTC.

The table lists this clone with a count of one. The chain has TRBV28 and TRBJ1-2; D perhaps matches TRBD1 (5 bases). Germline loops: CDR1 MDHEN, CDR2 SYDVKM. This CDR3 comprises 14 residues. V was trimmed by 6 bases and J by 5 bases, leaving 16 bases between them. The chain's CDR3 is CASSHERRGYGYTF. The CDR3, as DNA: TGTGCCAGCAGCCACGAACGTAGGGGTTATGGCTACACCTTC.

This clone was detected only once. The chain couples TRBV14 to TRBJ2-2, with TRBD1 matching 7 bases. The CDR3 runs to 15 residues. V lost 4 bases and J lost 7; bases outside the gene matches: 9. CDR1 and CDR2 from the germline V gene are SGHDN and FVKESK. CDR3 residues: CASSPDRVVFGELFF. The CDR3 region has the DNA TGTGCCAGCAGCCCCGACAGGGTAGTGTTCGGGGAGCTGTTTTTT.

Of note for this clone: The same CDR3 can be traced to other DNA sequences in this sample. The chain carries TRBV28 and TRBJ2-7; 9 bases agree with TRBD1. Germline CDR1 is MDHEN and CDR2 is SYDVKM. This CDR3 comprises 14 residues. V shed 4 bases and J 3 bases; nucleotides not matched to a gene: 4. Written as DNA, the CDR3 is TGTGCCAGCAGTTCAAGGGACAGGGACTACGAGCAGTACTTC. Translation gives CASSSRDRDYEQYF.

Worth noting for this clone: The sample contains more than one DNA sequence encoding this CDR3. The V gene is TRBV6-5, the J gene TRBJ1-5, with unresolved D. CDR3 length: 13 residues. Germline V lookup: CDR1 MNHEY, CDR2 SVGAGI. The ends were cut back, 2 bases at V and 4 bases at J, with 6 bases in the middle. The CDR3 bases are TGTGCCAGCAGTTACCTAGGAAATCAGCCCCAGCATTTT. Amino acids: CASSYLGNQPQHF.

The chain joins TRBV3-1 (or the pseudogene TRBV3-2) to TRBJ1-5; a possible D gene is TRBD1 (6 bases). The length of the CDR3 is 13 residues. Trimming shortened V by 8 bases and J by 4 bases, and 12 bases separated the two germline ends. Germline CDR1 LGHDT, CDR2 YNNKEL (reference sequence). CDR3 sequence reads: CASSGGWNQPQHF. CDR3 DNA: TGTGCCAGCTCGGGGGGCTGGAATCAGCCCCAGCATTTT.

The chain recombines TRBV30 with TRBJ2-7; 7 bases are shared with TRBD2. The ends lost 8 bases at V and 7 bases at J; junction bases unmatched: 8. Germline CDR1 is GTSNPN and CDR2 is SVGIG (reference sequence). CDR3 length equals 11 residues. CDR3 residues: CAQAGGTEQYF. The CDR3 bases are TGTGCCCAGGCCGGGGGGACTGAGCAGTACTTC.